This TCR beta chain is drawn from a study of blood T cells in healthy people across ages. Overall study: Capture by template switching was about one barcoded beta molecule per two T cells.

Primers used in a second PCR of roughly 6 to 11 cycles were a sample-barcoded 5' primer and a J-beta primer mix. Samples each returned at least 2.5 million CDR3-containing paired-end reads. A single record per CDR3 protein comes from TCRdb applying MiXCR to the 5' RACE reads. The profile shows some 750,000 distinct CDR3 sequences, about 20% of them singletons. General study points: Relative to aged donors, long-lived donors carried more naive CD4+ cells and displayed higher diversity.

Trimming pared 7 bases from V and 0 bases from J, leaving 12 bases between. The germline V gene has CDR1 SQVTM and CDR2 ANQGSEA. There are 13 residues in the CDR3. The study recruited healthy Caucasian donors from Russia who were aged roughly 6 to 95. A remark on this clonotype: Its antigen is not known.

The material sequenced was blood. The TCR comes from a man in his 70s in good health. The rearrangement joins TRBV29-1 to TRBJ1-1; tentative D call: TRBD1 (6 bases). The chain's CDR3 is CSGQVTLNTEAFF. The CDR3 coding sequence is TGCAGCGGACAGGTAACTTTGAACACTGAAGCTTTCTTT. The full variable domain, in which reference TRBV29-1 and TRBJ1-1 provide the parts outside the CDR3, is SAVISQKPSRDICQRGTSLTIQCQVDSQVTMMFWYRQQPGQSLTLIATANQGSEATYESGFVIDKFPISRPNLTFSTLTVSNMSPEDSSIYLCSGQVTLNTEAFFGQGTRLTVV.